This T cell receptor (beta chain) was obtained from a study of molecular identifiers for immune sequencing clone quantification. Study-wide background: RNA from approximately 20,000 or 98,000 naive CD8 cells was split five ways in replicates, with four sequenced. Study-wide results and caveats: Clones above 20 RNA copies held over 97% of effector molecules, under 1% in naive cells.

Bulk TCR libraries were made with methods that had been previously described and with listed TCR primers. One entry per CDR3 protein, called by TCRdb with MiXCR from the PCR reads. Of about 640,000 distinct CDR3 sequences in the sample, about 20% were seen once. Sorted naive CD8 T cells were those defined as CD8+CD4-CCR7+CD45RA+. This clonotype was recorded at least ten times. Its matching antigen is unknown. Germline CDR1 is SGHVS and CDR2 is FNYEAQ. CDR3 length equals 15 residues. The V segment lost 4 bases and the J segment 4 bases; nucleotides outside the gene matches: 2. The chain links TRBV7-6 to TRBJ2-1; 12 nucleotides match TRBD2. This receptor was identified in a human donor in good health. Some libraries in this study had Jurkat cell RNA spiked in. The material sequenced was naive CD8+ T cells from blood, with Jurkat cell RNA spiked in. Subset specified: FACS-sorted CD8+CD4-CCR7+CD45RA+ naive T cells. This CDR3 is CASSWGTSGYNEQFF. DNA for the CDR3: TGTGCCAGCAGCTGGGGGACTAGCGGGTACAATGAGCAGTTCTTC.